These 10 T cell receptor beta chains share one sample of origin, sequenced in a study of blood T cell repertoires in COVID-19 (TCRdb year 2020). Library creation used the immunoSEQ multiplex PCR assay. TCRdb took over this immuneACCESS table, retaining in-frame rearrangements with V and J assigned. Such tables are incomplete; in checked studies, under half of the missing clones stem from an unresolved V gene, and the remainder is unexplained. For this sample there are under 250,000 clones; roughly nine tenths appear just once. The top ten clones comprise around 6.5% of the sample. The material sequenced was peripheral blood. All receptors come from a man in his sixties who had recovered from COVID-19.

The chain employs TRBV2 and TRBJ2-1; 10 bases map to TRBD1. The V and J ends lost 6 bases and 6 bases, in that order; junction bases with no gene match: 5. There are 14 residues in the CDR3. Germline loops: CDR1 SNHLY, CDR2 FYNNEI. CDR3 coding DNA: TGTGCCAGCAGGACCGGGACAGGGGCCAATGAGCAGTTCTTC. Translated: CASRTGTGANEQFF.

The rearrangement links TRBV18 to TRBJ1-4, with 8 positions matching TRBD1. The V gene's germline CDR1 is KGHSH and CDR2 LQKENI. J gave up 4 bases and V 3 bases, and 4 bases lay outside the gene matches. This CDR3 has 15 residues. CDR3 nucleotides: TGTGCCAGCTCACCTGGACAGGGTTTTAATGAAAAACTGTTTTTT. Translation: CASSPGQGFNEKLFF. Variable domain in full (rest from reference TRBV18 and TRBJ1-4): NAGVMQNPRHLVRRRGQEARLRCSPMKGHSHVYWYRQLPEEGLKFMVYLQKENIIDESGMPKERFSAEFPKEGPSILRIQQVVRGDSAAYFCASSPGQGFNEKLFFGSGTQLSVL.

In DNA form, the CDR3 reads TGCGCCAGCAGCCTTGGACTGGGGGCCAACACCGGGGAGCTGTTTTTT. Translation gives CASSLGLGANTGELFF. V gene TRBV5-1 combines with J gene TRBJ2-2; D is perhaps TRBD1 (6 bases). The V gene lost 4 bases and the J gene lost 2 bases, with 15 bases spanning the gap. CDR3 size: 16 residues. Germline lookup yields CDR1 SGHRS and CDR2 YFSETQ.

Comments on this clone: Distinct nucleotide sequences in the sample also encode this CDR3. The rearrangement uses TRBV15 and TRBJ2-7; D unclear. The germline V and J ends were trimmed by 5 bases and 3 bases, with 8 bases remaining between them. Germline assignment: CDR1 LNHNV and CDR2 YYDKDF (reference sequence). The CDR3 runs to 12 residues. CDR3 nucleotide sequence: TGTGCCACCAGCCGCCCCGGCTACGAGCAGTACTTC. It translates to CATSRPGYEQYF.

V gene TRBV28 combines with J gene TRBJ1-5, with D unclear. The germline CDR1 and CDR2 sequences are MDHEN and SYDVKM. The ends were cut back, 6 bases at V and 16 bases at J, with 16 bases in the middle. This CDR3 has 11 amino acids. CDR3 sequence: CASSQAARVHF. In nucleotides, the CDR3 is TGTGCCAGCAGCCAGGCGGCGAGGGTACATTTT.

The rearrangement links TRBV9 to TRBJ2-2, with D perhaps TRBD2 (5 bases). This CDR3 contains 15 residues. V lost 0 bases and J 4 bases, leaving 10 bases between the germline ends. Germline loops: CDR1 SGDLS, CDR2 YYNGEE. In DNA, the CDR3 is TGTGCCAGCAGCGTAGCGAGCGGACCCACCGGGGAGCTGTTTTTT. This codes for CASSVASGPTGELFF.

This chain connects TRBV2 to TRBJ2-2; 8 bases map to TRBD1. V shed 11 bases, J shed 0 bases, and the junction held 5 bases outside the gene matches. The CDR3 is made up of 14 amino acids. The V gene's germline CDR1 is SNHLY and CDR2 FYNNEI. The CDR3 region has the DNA TGTGCCGGCCGGGACAGGTCGAACACCGGGGAGCTGTTTTTT. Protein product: CAGRDRSNTGELFF.

The CDR3, as DNA: TGTGCCAGCGAGCCCAACAGGGGTACTGAAGCTTTCTTT. Protein product: CASEPNRGTEAFF. This rearrangement joins TRBV27 to TRBJ1-1; 7 bases align to TRBD1. The germline V gene encodes CDR1 MNHEY and CDR2 SMNVEV (reference sequence). V lost 8 bases, J lost 5 bases, and 8 bases stayed unmatched. The CDR3 covers 13 residues.

The DNA for the CDR3 is TGTGCCAGCAGCTTAGGGGCAGGGTCGAGGCTTAGCAATCAGCCCCAGCATTTT. This translates into CASSLGAGSRLSNQPQHF. This chain joins TRBV7-8 and TRBJ1-5; D possibly corresponds to TRBD1 (5 bases). The CDR3 has 18 residues. The V and J ends lost 1 base and 0 bases respectively, with 16 bases between them. Germline-derived CDR1 and CDR2 are SGHVS and FQNEAQ.

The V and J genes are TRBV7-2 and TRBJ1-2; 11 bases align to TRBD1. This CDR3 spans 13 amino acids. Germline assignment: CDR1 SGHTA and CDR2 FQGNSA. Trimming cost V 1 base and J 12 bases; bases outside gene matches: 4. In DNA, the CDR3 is TGTGCCAGCAGCTTAGTGGGACAGGGGGAGGACACCTTC. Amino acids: CASSLVGQGEDTF.